The sequence of this T cell receptor beta chain was determined in a study of response to subunit inactivated influenza vaccine. Only a few counts were recorded for this clonotype. The CDR3 contains 13 residues. Germline CDR1 and CDR2: SGHRS and YFSETQ. The V segment lost 5 bases and the J segment 5 bases; nucleotides outside the gene matches: 4. TCRdb processed the RT-PCR reads anew with MiXCR; each CDR3 protein has one entry. The sample has hundreds of thousands of distinct CDR3 sequences, approximately 12% seen once; the top ten hold about a tenth. The receptor's source is a man aged 50 to 60 who received an inactivated influenza vaccine. Sequenced here: PBMCs from blood, sampled on the day of vaccination. The chain has TRBV5-1 and TRBJ2-1; 7 bases align to TRBD2. The CDR3 DNA is TGCGCCAGCAGGGGGGGGACCCACAATGAGCAGTTCTTC. Translating gives CASRGGTHNEQFF.